The T cell receptor beta chain described here comes from a study of shared clonotypes between healthy human individuals. Study as a whole: Each donor's CD4 naive and CD4 memory cells filled three plates apiece, CD8 naive two, and CD8 memory one.

The length of the CDR3 is 13 residues. CDR1 is SNHLY, CDR2 FYNNEI, per germline. Between the trimmed V and J ends, which lost 6 bases and 3 bases, there was a span of 9 bases. Using immunoSEQ multiplex PCR, the repertoire was profiled, and TCRdb retains in-frame clones only, with some absent. The table lists 2 million to 2.5 million clones, approximately 95% of them singletons, with roughly 1.1% in the top ten. CD8 cells regarded as naive lacked CD45RO, were positively chosen for CCR7, and omitted terminally differentiated effector memory CD45RA+ cells. J is TRBJ1-5 and V is TRBV2, with D unclear. The receptor comes from a man aged 18 to 35 in good health. Source material: naive CD8+ T cells sorted from blood. The CDR3 region has the DNA TGTGCCAGCAGCGGAGACGCCAATCAGCCCCAGCATTTT. The encoded protein is CASSGDANQPQHF.